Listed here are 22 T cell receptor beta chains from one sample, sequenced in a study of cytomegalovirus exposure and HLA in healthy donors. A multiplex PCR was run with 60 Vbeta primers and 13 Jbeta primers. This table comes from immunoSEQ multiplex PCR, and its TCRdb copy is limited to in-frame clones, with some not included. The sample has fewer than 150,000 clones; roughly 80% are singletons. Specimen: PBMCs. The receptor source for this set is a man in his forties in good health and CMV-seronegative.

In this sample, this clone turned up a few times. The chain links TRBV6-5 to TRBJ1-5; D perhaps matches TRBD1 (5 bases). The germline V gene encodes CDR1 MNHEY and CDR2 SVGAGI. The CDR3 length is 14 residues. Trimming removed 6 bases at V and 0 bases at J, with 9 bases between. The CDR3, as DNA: TGTGCCAGCAGGCAGGGTTATAGCAATCAGCCCCAGCATTTT. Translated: CASRQGYSNQPQHF.

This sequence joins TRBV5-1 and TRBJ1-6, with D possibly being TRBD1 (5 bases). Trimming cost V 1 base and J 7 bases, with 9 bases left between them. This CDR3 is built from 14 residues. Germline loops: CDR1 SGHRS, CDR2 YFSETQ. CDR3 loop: CASSLWGGNSPLHF. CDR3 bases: TGCGCCAGCAGCTTGTGGGGGGGGAATTCACCCCTCCACTTT.

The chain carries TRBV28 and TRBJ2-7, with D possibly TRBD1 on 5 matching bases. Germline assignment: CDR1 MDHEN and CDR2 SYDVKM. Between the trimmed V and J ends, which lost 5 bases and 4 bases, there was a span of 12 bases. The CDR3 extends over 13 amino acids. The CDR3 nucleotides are TGTGCCAGCAGTCCCGACCAGGGATACGAGCAGTACTTC. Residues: CASSPDQGYEQYF.

CDR3 coding DNA: TGTGCCAGCAGTGTGACAGCTTTTTCCTACAATGAGCAGTTCTTC. Translated: CASSVTAFSYNEQFF. V is TRBV6-1 and J is TRBJ2-1, with D possibly matching TRBD1 (5 bases). CDR3 length equals 15 residues. Germline CDR1 and CDR2: MNHNS and SASEGT. Trimming shortened V by 4 bases and J by 1 base, and 11 bases separated the two germline ends.

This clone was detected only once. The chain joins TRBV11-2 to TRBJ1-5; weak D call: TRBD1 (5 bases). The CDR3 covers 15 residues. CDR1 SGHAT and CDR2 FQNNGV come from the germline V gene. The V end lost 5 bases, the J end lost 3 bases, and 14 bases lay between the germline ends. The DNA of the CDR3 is TGTGCCAGCAGCCCGCGGGGGGGGAACAATCAGCCCCAGCATTTT. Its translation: CASSPRGGNNQPQHF.

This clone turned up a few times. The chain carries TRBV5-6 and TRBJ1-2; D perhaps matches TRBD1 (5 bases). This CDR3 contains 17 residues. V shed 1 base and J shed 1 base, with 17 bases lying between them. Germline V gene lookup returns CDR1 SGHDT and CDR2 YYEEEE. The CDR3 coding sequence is TGTGCCAGCAGCTTGTTTTCAGGGTTCAGACTTAACTATGGCTACACCTTC. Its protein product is CASSLFSGFRLNYGYTF.

CDR3 in amino acids: CASSLMGGTTQETQYF. The CDR3 region has the DNA TGTGCCAGCAGCTTAATGGGTGGGACTACTCAAGAGACCCAGTACTTC. This chain links TRBV7-3 with TRBJ2-5, with 7 bases that match TRBD2. Unmatched junction bases numbered 7, after V lost 1 base and J lost 2 bases. Germline assignment: CDR1 SGHTA and CDR2 FQGTGA. The CDR3 spans 16 residues.

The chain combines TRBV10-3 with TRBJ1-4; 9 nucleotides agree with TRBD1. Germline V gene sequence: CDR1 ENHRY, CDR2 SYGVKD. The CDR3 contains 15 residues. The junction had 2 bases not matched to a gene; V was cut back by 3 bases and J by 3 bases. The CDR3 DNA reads TGTGCCATCAGTGAAGACAGGGGGGCTAATGAAAAACTGTTTTTT. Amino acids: CAISEDRGANEKLFF.

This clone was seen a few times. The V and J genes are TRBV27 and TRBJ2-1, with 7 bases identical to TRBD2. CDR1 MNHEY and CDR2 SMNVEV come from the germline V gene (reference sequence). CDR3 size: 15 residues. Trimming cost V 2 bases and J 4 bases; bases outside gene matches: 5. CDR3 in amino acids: CASSLGSSGYNEQFF. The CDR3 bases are TGTGCCAGCAGTTTAGGGTCTAGCGGATACAATGAGCAGTTCTTC.

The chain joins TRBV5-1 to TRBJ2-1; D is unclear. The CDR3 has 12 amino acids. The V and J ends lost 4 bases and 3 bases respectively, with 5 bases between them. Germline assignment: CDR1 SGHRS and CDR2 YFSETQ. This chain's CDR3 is CASSPGYNEQFF. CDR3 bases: TGCGCCAGCAGCCCAGGCTACAATGAGCAGTTCTTC.

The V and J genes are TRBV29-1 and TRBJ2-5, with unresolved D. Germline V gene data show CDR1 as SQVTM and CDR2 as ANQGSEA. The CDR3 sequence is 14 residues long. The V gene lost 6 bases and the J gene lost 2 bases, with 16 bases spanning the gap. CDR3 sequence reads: CSVTPLDRQETQYF. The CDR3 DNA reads TGCAGCGTCACACCCCTCGATCGTCAAGAGACCCAGTACTTC.

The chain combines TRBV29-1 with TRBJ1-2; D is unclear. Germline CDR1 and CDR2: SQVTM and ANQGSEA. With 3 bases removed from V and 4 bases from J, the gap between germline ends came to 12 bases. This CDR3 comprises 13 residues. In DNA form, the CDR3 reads TGCAGCGTTGACTGGGAGATGGGCTATGGCTACACCTTC. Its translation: CSVDWEMGYGYTF.

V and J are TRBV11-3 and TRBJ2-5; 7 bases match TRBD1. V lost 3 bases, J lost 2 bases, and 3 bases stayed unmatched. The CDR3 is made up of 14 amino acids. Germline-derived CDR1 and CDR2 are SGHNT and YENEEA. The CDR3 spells CASSFRQGQETQYF. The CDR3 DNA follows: TGTGCCAGCAGCTTTCGACAGGGTCAAGAGACCCAGTACTTC.

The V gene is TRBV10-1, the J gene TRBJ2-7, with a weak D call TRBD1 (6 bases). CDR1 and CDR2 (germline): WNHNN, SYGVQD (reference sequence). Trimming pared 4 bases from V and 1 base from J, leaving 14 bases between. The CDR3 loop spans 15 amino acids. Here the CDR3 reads CASSAPHRDSYEQYF. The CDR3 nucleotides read TGCGCCAGCAGTGCCCCTCACAGGGATTCCTACGAGCAGTACTTC.

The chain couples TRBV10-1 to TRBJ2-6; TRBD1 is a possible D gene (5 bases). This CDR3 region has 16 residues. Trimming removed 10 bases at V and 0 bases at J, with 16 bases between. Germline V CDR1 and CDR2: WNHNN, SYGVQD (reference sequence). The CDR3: CAIPTDRTSGANVLTF. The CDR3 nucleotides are TGCGCCATCCCGACAGACCGGACCTCTGGGGCCAACGTCCTGACTTTC.

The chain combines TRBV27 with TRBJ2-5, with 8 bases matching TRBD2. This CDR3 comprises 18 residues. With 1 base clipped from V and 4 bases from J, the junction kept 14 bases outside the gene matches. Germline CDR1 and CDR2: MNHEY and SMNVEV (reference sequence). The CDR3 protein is CASSLWVRASGSPETQYF. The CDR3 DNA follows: TGTGCCAGCAGTTTATGGGTCAGGGCTAGCGGGTCCCCAGAGACCCAGTACTTC.

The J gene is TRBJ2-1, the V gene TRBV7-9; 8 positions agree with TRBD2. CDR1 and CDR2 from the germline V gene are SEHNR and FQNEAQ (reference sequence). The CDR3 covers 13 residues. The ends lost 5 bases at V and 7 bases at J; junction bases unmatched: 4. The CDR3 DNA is TGTGCCAGCAGCGCGCTAGCGGGTAATGAGCAGTTCTTC. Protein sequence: CASSALAGNEQFF.

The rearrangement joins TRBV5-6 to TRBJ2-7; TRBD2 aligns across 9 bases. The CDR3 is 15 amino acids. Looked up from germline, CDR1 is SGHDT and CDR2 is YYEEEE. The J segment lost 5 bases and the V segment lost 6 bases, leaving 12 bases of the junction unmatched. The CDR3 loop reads CASNFLASGAHEQYF. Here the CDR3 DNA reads TGTGCCAGCAATTTTTTGGCTAGCGGGGCCCACGAGCAGTACTTC.

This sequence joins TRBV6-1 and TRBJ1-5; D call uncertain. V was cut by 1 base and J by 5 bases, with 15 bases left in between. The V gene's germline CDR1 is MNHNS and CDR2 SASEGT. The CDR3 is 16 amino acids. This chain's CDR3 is CASSEGSGYGYQPQHF. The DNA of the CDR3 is TGTGCCAGCAGTGAAGGGTCCGGGTATGGATATCAGCCCCAGCATTTT.

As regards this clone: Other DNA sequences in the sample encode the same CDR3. CDR3 protein: CASSPTSSYEQYF. The CDR3 DNA reads TGTGCCAGCAGCCCGACTTCTTCCTACGAGCAGTACTTC. This sequence joins TRBV27 and TRBJ2-7; no clear D gene. Between the trimmed V and J ends, which lost 6 bases and 1 base, there was a span of 10 bases. Per the germline V gene, CDR1 is MNHEY and CDR2 is SMNVEV (reference sequence). This CDR3 is 13 amino acids long.

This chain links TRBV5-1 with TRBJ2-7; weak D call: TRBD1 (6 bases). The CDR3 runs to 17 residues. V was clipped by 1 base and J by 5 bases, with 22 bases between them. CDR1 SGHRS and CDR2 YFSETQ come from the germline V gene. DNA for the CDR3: TGCGCCAGCAGCTTGAGAGCTAGGACAGTAGAGGTCCACGAGCAGTACTTC. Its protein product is CASSLRARTVEVHEQYF. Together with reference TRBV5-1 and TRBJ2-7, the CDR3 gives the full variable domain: KAGVTQTPRYLIKTRGQQVTLSCSPISGHRSVSWYQQTPGQGLQFLFEYFSETQRNKGNFPGRFSGRQFSNSRSEMNVSTLELGDSALYLCASSLRARTVEVHEQYFGPGTRLTVT.

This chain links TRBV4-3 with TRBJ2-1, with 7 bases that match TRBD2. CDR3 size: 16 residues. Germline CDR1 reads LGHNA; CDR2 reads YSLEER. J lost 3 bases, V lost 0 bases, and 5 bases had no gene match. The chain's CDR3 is CASSQETGGYYNEQFF. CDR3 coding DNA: TGCGCCAGCAGCCAAGAAACCGGGGGGTACTACAATGAGCAGTTCTTC.